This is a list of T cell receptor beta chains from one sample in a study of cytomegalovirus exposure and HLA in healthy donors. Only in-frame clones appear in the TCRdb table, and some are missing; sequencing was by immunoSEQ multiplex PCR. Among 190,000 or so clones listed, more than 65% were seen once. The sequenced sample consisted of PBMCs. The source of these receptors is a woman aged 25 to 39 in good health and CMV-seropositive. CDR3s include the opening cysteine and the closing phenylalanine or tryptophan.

CDR3aa: CSVENSLNTEAFF; v_gene: TRBV29-1; j_gene: TRBJ1-1
CDR3aa: CASSVLAGGYNEQFF; v_gene: TRBV28; j_gene: TRBJ2-1
CDR3aa: CASSLWARLAGDPYEQYF; v_gene: TRBV5-6; j_gene: TRBJ2-7
CDR3aa: CSVRDSLDYGYTF; v_gene: TRBV29-1; j_gene: TRBJ1-2
CDR3aa: CASSPLSGSYEQYF; v_gene: TRBV7-2; j_gene: TRBJ2-7
CDR3aa: CASSPGGTNQPQHF; v_gene: TRBV7-6; j_gene: TRBJ1-5
CDR3aa: CASTGGLLYEQYF; v_gene: TRBV28; j_gene: TRBJ2-7
CDR3aa: CASSRPPEDHGYTF; v_gene: TRBV28; j_gene: TRBJ1-2
CDR3aa: CASSIGQAYYYGYTF; v_gene: TRBV5-6; j_gene: TRBJ1-2
CDR3aa: CASRGRHYEQYF; v_gene: TRBV27; j_gene: TRBJ2-7
CDR3aa: CASSYAPDREYEQYF; v_gene: TRBV7-8; j_gene: TRBJ2-7
CDR3aa: CSARGGRDTEAFF; v_gene: TRBV29-1; j_gene: TRBJ1-1
CDR3aa: CACRQGSNTEAFF; v_gene: TRBV6-5; j_gene: TRBJ1-1
CDR3aa: CASTTLGATDTQYF; v_gene: TRBV14; j_gene: TRBJ2-3
CDR3aa: CASNRLAGTDTQYF; v_gene: TRBV6-1; j_gene: TRBJ2-3
CDR3aa: CASSVVSSGDTEAFF; v_gene: TRBV9; j_gene: TRBJ1-1
CDR3aa: CAWSSLAGAPQYF; v_gene: TRBV30; j_gene: TRBJ2-5
CDR3aa: CASCGQGVKTQYF; v_gene: TRBV19; j_gene: TRBJ2-5
CDR3aa: CASSYSPGDTEAFF; v_gene: TRBV6-5; j_gene: TRBJ1-1
CDR3aa: CASKMDSGLNYGYTF; v_gene: TRBV6-1; j_gene: TRBJ1-2
CDR3aa: CAWKTVFYHREKAVTEAFF; v_gene: TRBV30; j_gene: TRBJ1-1
CDR3aa: CASSIGGGQPQHF; v_gene: TRBV19; j_gene: TRBJ1-5